These 17 T cell receptor beta chains were all obtained from the same sample, sequenced in a study of cytomegalovirus exposure and HLA in healthy donors. Primers included in the PCR were 60 Vbeta and 13 Jbeta primers. Measured with immunoSEQ multiplex PCR; TCRdb has only the in-frame clones, and not every one. The sample comprises some 140,000 clones, roughly 79% of which are singletons, and approximately 1% rests with the top ten. The sequencing input was PBMCs. Every receptor here comes from a man aged 18 to 30 in good health and CMV-seronegative.

This clone was picked up a small number of times. The chain recombines TRBV7-6 with TRBJ2-2, with a weak D call TRBD1 (6 bases). The CDR3 is 16 amino acids. V lost 6 bases, J lost 5 bases, and 19 bases lay in between. The germline V gene encodes CDR1 SGHVS and CDR2 FNYEAQ. CDR3 sequence: CASSLGSRGWTGELFF. The CDR3 DNA is TGTGCCAGCAGTCTTGGGTCCAGGGGTTGGACCGGGGAGCTGTTTTTT.

This chain connects TRBV7-2 to TRBJ1-4, with D maybe TRBD1 (5 bases). The CDR3 runs 13 residues. V was shortened by 1 base and J by 8 bases, with 8 bases between the two germline ends. Germline V lookup: CDR1 SGHTA, CDR2 FQGNSA. The chain's CDR3 is CASSLVAGEKLFF. In DNA form, the CDR3 reads TGTGCCAGCAGCTTAGTCGCAGGGGAAAAACTGTTTTTT.

This clone has only one observation. One end of the junction varies from germline; a read error may be responsible. This chain connects TRBV19 to TRBJ2-5, with D perhaps matching TRBD1 or TRBD2 (6 bases each). The germline gives CDR1 LNHDA, CDR2 SQIVND (reference sequence). The CDR3 runs to 15 residues. The CDR3 region has the DNA TGTGCCAGTAGTTTAGACAGGTCGACCGGGGGGACCCAGTACTTC. This translates into CASSLDRSTGGTQYF. Looking up the rest from reference TRBV19 and TRBJ2-5 gives the full variable domain: DGGITQSPKYLFRKEGQNVTLSCEQNLNHDAMYWYRQDPGQGLRLIYYSQIVNDFQKGDIAEGYSVSREKKESFPLTVTSAQKNPTAFYLCASSLDRSTGGTQYFGPGTRLLVL.

This clone was observed a handful of times. The chain recombines TRBV4-3 with TRBJ2-2; the D is unclear. This CDR3 comprises 16 residues. Between the trimmed V and J ends, which lost 2 bases and 3 bases, there was a span of 13 bases. The V gene's germline CDR1 is LGHNA and CDR2 YSLEER. The CDR3 sequence is CASSQPQIQDTGELFF. The CDR3 DNA reads TGCGCCAGCAGCCAACCCCAAATCCAGGACACCGGGGAGCTGTTTTTT.

The chain couples TRBV5-1 to TRBJ2-5, with 11 positions matching TRBD2. Trimming at V came to 5 bases and at J to 5 bases, leaving 8 bases not matched to a gene. The CDR3 is made up of 15 amino acids. Germline values: CDR1 SGHRS, CDR2 YFSETQ. CDR3 region: CASRTTSGVWETQYF. For the CDR3, the DNA is TGCGCCAGCAGGACGACTAGCGGGGTCTGGGAGACCCAGTACTTC.

The chain recombines TRBV6-5 with TRBJ2-7; D is uncertain. Trimming took 4 bases from V and 3 from J, leaving 4 bases between them. The CDR3 sequence is 11 residues long. Germline V gives CDR1 MNHEY, CDR2 SVGAGI. This CDR3 is CASSSLYEQYF. DNA of the CDR3: TGTGCCAGCAGTTCCCTCTACGAGCAGTACTTC.

The rearrangement uses TRBV7-3 and TRBJ1-2; unclear D gene. Germline loops: CDR1 SGHTA, CDR2 FQGTGA. With 2 bases removed from V and 10 bases from J, the gap between germline ends came to 5 bases. The CDR3 spans 10 residues. The CDR3 nucleotides read TGTGCCAGCAGCTTACAGGTCTACACCTTC. Its translation is CASSLQVYTF.

The V gene is TRBV6-5, the J gene TRBJ1-1, with D tentatively TRBD1 (6 bases). The CDR3 length is 13 residues. CDR1 is MNHEY, CDR2 SVGAGI, per germline. V lost 3 bases to trimming and J lost 10 bases, with 15 bases between them. The CDR3 DNA sequence: TGTGCCAGCAGTTATAGCAGGGGTCAGCGAGCTTTCTTT. Amino acid sequence: CASSYSRGQRAFF.

This clone was seen more than once but under ten times. CDR3 sequence (DNA): TGTGCCAGCAGTTGGCAGGGCCCGGCAGATACGCAGTATTTT. This sequence encodes CASSWQGPADTQYF. The chain employs TRBV6-6 and TRBJ2-3; D may be TRBD1 (5 bases). Germline CDR1 MNHNY, CDR2 SVGAGI (reference sequence). V was trimmed by 4 bases and J by 4 bases, leaving 12 bases between them. There are 14 residues in the CDR3.

The rearrangement joins TRBV25-1 to TRBJ2-7, with 9 bases fitting TRBD1. CDR3 length: 15 residues. The germline V gene encodes CDR1 MGHDK and CDR2 SYGVNS. The junction had 9 bases not matched to a gene; V was cut back by 3 bases and J by 6 bases. CDR3 coding DNA: TGTGCCAGCAGTGAGCCCACAGGGGGCGCCGGCGAGCAGTACTTC. Its translation is CASSEPTGGAGEQYF.

The V call is TRBV7-9, the J call TRBJ2-5; the match to TRBD1 covers 7 bases. CDR1 and CDR2 (germline): SEHNR, FQNEAQ (reference sequence). CDR3 length: 15 residues. With 0 bases clipped from V and 3 bases from J, the junction kept 4 bases outside the gene matches. CDR3 in amino acids: CASSLAGQFEETQYF. CDR3 in DNA: TGTGCCAGCAGCTTAGCGGGACAGTTTGAAGAGACCCAGTACTTC.

The chain has TRBV2 and TRBJ2-2, with D perhaps matching TRBD1 (5 bases). CDR3 length: 14 residues. Trimming cost V 6 bases and J 1 base, with 9 bases left between them. Per germline, CDR1 SNHLY and CDR2 FYNNEI. The DNA of the CDR3 is TGTGCCAGCAGACAGGACATGAACACCGGGGAGCTGTTTTTT. Encoded protein: CASRQDMNTGELFF.

CDR3 residues: CASRRQGRHTEAFF. DNA of the CDR3: TGTGCCAGCAGGCGACAGGGTCGACACACTGAAGCTTTCTTT. V is TRBV7-2 and J is TRBJ1-1, with TRBD1 matching over 7 bases. Losses at the gene ends were 6 bases for V and 3 bases for J; bases not matched to a gene: 7. Germline values: CDR1 SGHTA, CDR2 FQGNSA. The CDR3 is 14 residues long.

Here the CDR3 DNA reads TGCGCCAGCAGCCAAGTGCGGGGGCCCGGTATACAGGAGACCCAGTACTTC. This translates into CASSQVRGPGIQETQYF. V gene TRBV4-3 combines with J gene TRBJ2-5, with D possibly matching TRBD2 (7 bases). Per the germline V gene, CDR1 is LGHNA and CDR2 is YSLEER. This CDR3 contains 17 residues. Trimming took 1 base from V and 5 from J, leaving 20 bases between them.

This chain joins TRBV10-3 and TRBJ2-3; 7 bases align to TRBD1. In germline, CDR1 is ENHRY, CDR2 SYGVKD. The length of the CDR3 is 15 residues. V was pared by 0 bases and J by 3 bases, with 3 bases of the junction left unmatched. Written as DNA, the CDR3 is TGTGCCATCAGTGAGTCGGGCAGGGGGACAGATACGCAGTATTTT. Translated: CAISESGRGTDTQYF.

The chain joins TRBV5-5 to TRBJ1-5; TRBD1 agrees at 10 bases. After removal of 4 bases from V and 6 bases from J, the junction contained 7 bases not matched to a gene. From germline, CDR1 is SGHKS and CDR2 YYEKEE (reference sequence). The CDR3 loop spans 15 amino acids. CDR3 region: CASSVTGGEGQPQHF. For the CDR3, the DNA is TGTGCCAGCAGCGTGACAGGGGGCGAGGGTCAGCCCCAGCATTTT.

The chain employs TRBV5-4 and TRBJ2-3; 15 bases match TRBD2. The CDR3 consists of 18 residues. V lost 3 bases, J lost 0 bases, and 5 bases stayed unmatched. Looked up from germline, CDR1 is SGHNT and CDR2 is YYREEE (reference sequence). CDR3 sequence: CASSSGTSGGHSTDTQYF. The CDR3 coding sequence is TGTGCCAGCAGCTCCGGGACTAGCGGGGGGCATAGCACAGATACGCAGTATTTT.